This T cell receptor beta chain was sequenced for a study of T-cell memory formation after mild COVID-19. This clonotype was counted a few times. Each CDR3 protein is one row after TCRdb ran MiXCR on the 5' RACE reads. This table holds about 430,000 distinct CDR3 sequences, approximately 24% found once. Germline V CDR1 and CDR2: LGHDT, YNNKEL (reference sequence). This CDR3 contains 16 residues. V lost 0 bases to trimming and J lost 7 bases, with 16 bases between them. The sequence derives from an adult woman who had mild COVID-19 (a few samples of this study predate the infection). Cell type and time point are not known. This sequence joins TRBV3-1 and TRBJ2-4; weak D call: TRBD2 (5 bases). The sample was PBMCs or a T cell subset sorted from them (not recorded which). The CDR3 nucleotides read TGTGCCAGCAGCCAAGATTCGGCATACCGCGGGAACATTCAGTACTTC. Residues: CASSQDSAYRGNIQYF.